This T cell receptor (beta chain) was identified during a study of blood T cells in healthy people across ages. Overall study findings and caveats: Per-million-T-cell TCR beta diversity fell roughly linearly with age.

On this clonotype: Its specificity is not known.

Primed by a sample-barcoded 5' primer and a J-beta primer mix, a second PCR proceeded for 7 to 11 cycles. Unique molecular identifiers of 12 random nucleotides labeled each cDNA. Via MiXCR, TCRdb re-called the 5' RACE reads, giving one row per CDR3 protein. The sample shows around 1.5 million distinct CDR3 sequences, roughly 40% of them seen only once. Germline CDR1 MNHEY, CDR2 SVGEGT. This CDR3 comprises 12 residues. V lost 2 bases and J lost 4, with 4 bases in between. The sequencing input was blood. The chain combines TRBV6-2 or TRBV6-3 with TRBJ2-3; D uncertain. The sequence came from a woman under 30 in good health. The CDR3 loop reads CASSYTADTQYF. DNA for the CDR3: TGTGCCAGCAGTTACACCGCAGATACGCAGTATTTT.